A selection of T cell receptor beta chains follows, all from one sample in a study of cytomegalovirus exposure and HLA in healthy donors. The protocol was immunoSEQ multiplex PCR, while the TCRdb copy is restricted to in-frame clones and leaves out a portion. Here the sample spans 120,000 to 150,000 clones, roughly 78% being singletons. The source material was PBMCs. The origin of the receptors is a man in his forties or fifties in good health and CMV-seropositive. The conserved cysteine and the conserved F or W are not part of the CDR3 here. The order of the fields is V gene, J gene, CDR3 protein.

V gene: TRBV6-1
J gene: TRBJ1-1
CDR3 protein: ATRQGARRAF

V gene: TRBV7-2
J gene: TRBJ2-5
CDR3 protein: ASSLAARGETQY

V gene: TRBV11-3
J gene: TRBJ2-2
CDR3 protein: ASSLGGAGGELF

V gene: TRBV4-1
J gene: TRBJ2-2
CDR3 protein: ASSQDRGGVYTGELF

V gene: TRBV6-5
J gene: TRBJ2-3
CDR3 protein: ASRGTADTQY

V gene: TRBV5-4
J gene: TRBJ2-4
CDR3 protein: ASSPGLAGELKNIQY

V gene: TRBV28
J gene: TRBJ1-2
CDR3 protein: ASRADRGYGYT

V gene: TRBV5-1
J gene: TRBJ2-2
CDR3 protein: ASSSRTSGELF

V gene: TRBV18
J gene: TRBJ2-1
CDR3 protein: ASSTRERESEF

V gene: TRBV5-1
J gene: TRBJ1-2
CDR3 protein: ASSLSTGGSGGYT

V gene: TRBV6-1
J gene: TRBJ2-7
CDR3 protein: ASSLIGQGSYEQY

V gene: TRBV15
J gene: TRBJ2-3
CDR3 protein: ATSRVIVAGEADTQY

V gene: TRBV27
J gene: TRBJ2-1
CDR3 protein: ASSLKGGRRDEQF

V gene: TRBV7-2
J gene: TRBJ2-2
CDR3 protein: ASSAWAGGNTGELF

V gene: TRBV19
J gene: TRBJ2-5
CDR3 protein: ASSILVGVAGEETQY

V gene: TRBV5-1
J gene: TRBJ2-1
CDR3 protein: ASSLGGTSGYNEQF

V gene: TRBV6-6
J gene: TRBJ1-2
CDR3 protein: ASSYAGGRQSGYT

V gene: TRBV9
J gene: TRBJ2-7
CDR3 protein: ASSRNLPSGTRAYEQY

V gene: TRBV6-6
J gene: TRBJ2-1
CDR3 protein: ASSYSGLAGDHEQF

V gene: TRBV5-1
J gene: TRBJ2-1
CDR3 protein: ASSSVSGRGDNEQF

V gene: TRBV5-1
J gene: TRBJ2-1
CDR3 protein: ASSSLAGGPGEQF

V gene: TRBV27
J gene: TRBJ1-1
CDR3 protein: ASSADPTEAF

V gene: TRBV11-1
J gene: TRBJ1-4
CDR3 protein: ASSSYRGREDEKLF

V gene: TRBV6-5
J gene: TRBJ1-2
CDR3 protein: ASRKGTGNRYGYT

V gene: TRBV7-2
J gene: TRBJ2-7
CDR3 protein: ASSLFGTSGAYEQY

V gene: TRBV7-9
J gene: TRBJ2-5
CDR3 protein: ASSLPPDRGLQETQY

V gene: TRBV5-4
J gene: TRBJ2-3
CDR3 protein: ASSLEGRAGY

V gene: TRBV28
J gene: TRBJ2-3
CDR3 protein: ASSWQNTQY

V gene: TRBV27
J gene: TRBJ2-1
CDR3 protein: ASSPGLAPNEQF

V gene: TRBV10-3
J gene: TRBJ2-3
CDR3 protein: ASRGLAGSTDTQY

V gene: TRBV5-1
J gene: TRBJ2-5
CDR3 protein: ASNEPPQETQY

V gene: TRBV6-6
J gene: TRBJ1-1
CDR3 protein: ASTQDKDYTEAF

V gene: TRBV19
J gene: TRBJ1-1
CDR3 protein: ASSIVTENTEAF

V gene: TRBV7-3
J gene: TRBJ1-4
CDR3 protein: ASSLQTGNATNEKLF

V gene: TRBV30
J gene: TRBJ2-3
CDR3 protein: AWSVPFGTAVDTQY

V gene: TRBV9
J gene: TRBJ2-3
CDR3 protein: ASSAGTSGRVTDTQY

V gene: TRBV6-5
J gene: TRBJ2-2
CDR3 protein: ASSYGGAMGTGELF

V gene: TRBV2
J gene: TRBJ2-2
CDR3 protein: ASRGGGSTGELF

V gene: TRBV7-2
J gene: TRBJ2-3
CDR3 protein: ASSLVGGTSGGGDTQY

V gene: TRBV9
J gene: TRBJ2-7
CDR3 protein: ASSVALGPTYEQY

V gene: TRBV18
J gene: TRBJ1-2
CDR3 protein: ASSPPGPPQGGDGYT

V gene: TRBV4-2
J gene: TRBJ2-4
CDR3 protein: ASSFFDRDENIQY

V gene: TRBV6-5
J gene: TRBJ2-1
CDR3 protein: ASSLSGSDRNEQF

V gene: TRBV18
J gene: TRBJ2-7
CDR3 protein: ASSQAGSLREQY

V gene: TRBV19
J gene: TRBJ1-5
CDR3 protein: ASSIDRDSNQPQH

V gene: TRBV2
J gene: TRBJ2-7
CDR3 protein: ASADGTDSYEQY

V gene: TRBV6-1
J gene: TRBJ2-1
CDR3 protein: ASRDRGSYNEQF

V gene: TRBV11-3
J gene: TRBJ2-7
CDR3 protein: ASSLQRDESYEQY